This TCR beta chain is from a study of blood T cell repertoires in COVID-19. Study-wide background: In each case, the material was cDNA or gDNA derived from T cells, B-cell-depleted T cells, or PBMCs.

This clone has only one observation. CDR3 length: 14 residues. V lost 10 bases to trimming and J lost 4 bases, with 17 bases between them. Germline V gives CDR1 ENHRY, CDR2 SYGVKD. Source study methods: Estimated nucleated cell counts came from reference gene primer amplification. Libraries were prepared by immunoSEQ multiplex PCR; TCRdb keeps only in-frame clonotypes and omits some of them. That table gives V, J and clone size, and the DNA gave D and trimming. Of around 110,000 clones in the sample, about 90% are singletons; the top ten hold roughly 4.9%. The TCR comes from a man aged 40-49 years with active or convalescent COVID-19. The rearrangement uses TRBV10-3 and TRBJ1-5; maybe TRBD1 (6 bases). Sequenced material: peripheral blood. The CDR3 nucleotides read TGTGCCACCTTGGAATCAGGGGCGAATCAGCCCCAGCATTTT. It codes for CATLESGANQPQHF.